The rows below give T cell receptor beta chains drawn from one sample of a study of beta chain features in type 1 diabetes. Here immunoSEQ multiplex PCR was the method, and the copy in TCRdb shows in-frame clones only, minus some. The data show around 40,000 clones, almost 65% seen once. The source material was Tregs from blood. The receptors derive from a woman younger than 45 in good health. Both conserved end residues are trimmed from each CDR3. D genes are given only for firm matches. Clone size is given for some rows only: seen once, a few or many times, or a class if the clone is expanded.

clone_size d_call j_call v_call cdr3_aa
NA NA TRBJ2-3 TRBV5-1 ASSWTNPTDTQY
NA TRBD1 TRBJ1-2 TRBV7-2 ASSSGGQGAFNYGYT
NA TRBD2 TRBJ2-3 TRBV5-1 ASSLMPPGLASTDTQY
few NA TRBJ2-7 TRBV11-2 ASSLARDSAYEQY
few TRBD1 TRBJ2-7 TRBV18 ASSPRDSSSGEQY
NA TRBD2 TRBJ2-3 TRBV7-2 ASSLGPVSLAGATDTQY
few TRBD2 TRBJ2-1 TRBV5-1 ASSLAESGRQF
few NA TRBJ2-7 TRBV7-2 ASSLVGASYEQY
NA NA TRBJ2-7 TRBV7-3 ASSPLGAKEQY
once TRBD1 TRBJ2-7 TRBV28 ASLDRALNEQY
medium-sized NA TRBJ1-1 TRBV5-4 ASGRWSSGAEAF
NA TRBD1 TRBJ1-2 TRBV7-2 ASSETYRGLNYGYT
NA TRBD2 TRBJ2-1 TRBV5-1 ASSLFSGSAVVNEQF
few NA TRBJ2-1 TRBV7-9 ASSLRAGEQF
NA NA NA TRBV9 ASSASPYEQY
NA NA TRBJ2-1 TRBV11-2 ASSLGAGSYNEQF
NA TRBD2 TRBJ2-7 TRBV7-8 ASSPRSGRLYEQY
NA NA TRBJ2-1 TRBV19 ASTGFNEQF
NA NA TRBJ1-1 TRBV30 AWSVGVAGTEAF
NA NA TRBJ2-5 TRBV7-2 ASSFSQLETQY
NA TRBD1 TRBJ1-1 TRBV28 ASSLTGRSTEAF
NA TRBD1 TRBJ2-1 TRBV19 ASGTVDFYNEQF
once TRBD1 TRBJ2-2 TRBV9 ASSFRTGPTGELF
NA NA TRBJ2-3 TRBV19 ASSSGSGTDTQY
few TRBD2 TRBJ2-7 TRBV28 ASWTSGSYEQY
few NA TRBJ2-2 TRBV7-9 ASLPVSAGDPGELF
NA NA NA TRBV18 ASSDGQSSYEQY
few TRBD1 TRBJ2-5 TRBV7-2 ASSFLTGRLETQY
NA TRBD2 TRBJ2-3 TRBV4-3 ASSQALAGYDTQY
few TRBD1 TRBJ1-1 TRBV6-6 ASSFWTGNTEAF
NA NA TRBJ2-7 TRBV6-6 ASSYSKAGPYEQY
few NA TRBJ2-7 TRBV5-1 ASSPQGTPSKEQY
few NA TRBJ1-4 TRBV7-9 ASGSATNEKLF
NA TRBD1 TRBJ1-6 TRBV25-1 ASGTDRADSPLH
NA TRBD1 TRBJ1-6 TRBV2 ASSWDRVNSPLH
NA TRBD1 TRBJ2-7 TRBV27 ASSTPDRAGYEQY
NA TRBD1 TRBJ2-1 TRBV20-1 SANRGNEQF
few TRBD1 TRBJ2-4 TRBV29-1 SGRQGNIQY
NA NA TRBJ2-7 TRBV7-2 ASSLASGGSGLSYEQY
once NA TRBJ2-7 TRBV5-8 ASSEGVGPEYEQY
NA NA TRBJ2-5 TRBV7-8 ASRVQGRNQETQY